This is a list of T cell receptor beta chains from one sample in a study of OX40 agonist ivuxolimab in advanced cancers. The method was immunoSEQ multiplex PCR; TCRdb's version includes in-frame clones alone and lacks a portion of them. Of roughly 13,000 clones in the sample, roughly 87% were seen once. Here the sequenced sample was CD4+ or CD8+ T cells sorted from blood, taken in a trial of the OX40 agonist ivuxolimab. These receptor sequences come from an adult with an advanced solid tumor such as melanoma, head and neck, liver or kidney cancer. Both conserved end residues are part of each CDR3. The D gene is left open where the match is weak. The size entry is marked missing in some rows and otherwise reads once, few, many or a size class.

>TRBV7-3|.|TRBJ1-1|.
TGTGCCAGCAGCTTAAGTGCAGGGGTGGGCACTGAAGCTTTCTTT
CASSLSAGVGTEAFF
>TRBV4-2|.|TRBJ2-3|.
TGTGCCAGCAGCCAAGAACCAACTAGCACAGATACGCAGTATTTT
CASSQEPTSTDTQYF
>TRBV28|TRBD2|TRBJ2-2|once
TGTGCCAGCAACTTCATCCTGGGGAGGGCCGGGGAGCTGTTTTTT
CASNFILGRAGELFF
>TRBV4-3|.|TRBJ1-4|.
TGCGCCAGCAGCCAAGGGGGGGGCGCAACTAATGAAAAACTGTTTTTT
CASSQGGGATNEKLFF
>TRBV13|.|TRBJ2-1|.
TGTGCCAGCAGCTTAATATCCGGGGGCAACTACAATGAGCAGTTCTTC
CASSLISGGNYNEQFF
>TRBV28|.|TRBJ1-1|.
TGTGCCAGCGGACCTCCAGGGGCAGGTACTGAAGCTTTCTTT
CASGPPGAGTEAFF
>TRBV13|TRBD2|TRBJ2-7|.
TGTGCCAGCAGCTTCTCTAGCGGGGGTCCCTACGAGCAGTACTTC
CASSFSSGGPYEQYF
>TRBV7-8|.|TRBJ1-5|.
TGTGCCAGCAGCTTAGCCGTCAATCAGCCCCAGCATTTT
CASSLAVNQPQHF
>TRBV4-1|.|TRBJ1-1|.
TGCGCCAGCAGCCAAGAGGGGGTTCGGGCTTTCTTT
CASSQEGVRAFF
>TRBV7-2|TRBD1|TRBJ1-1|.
TGTGCCAGCAGCGAACAGGGGCACACTGAAGCTTTCTTT
CASSEQGHTEAFF
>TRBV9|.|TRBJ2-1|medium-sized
TGTGCCAGCAGCGTATTCCGTGACGGTAGCTCCTACAATGAGCAGTTCTTC
CASSVFRDGSSYNEQFF
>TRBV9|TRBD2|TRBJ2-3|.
TGTGCCAGCAGCCCAGAGGAAGCGGGGCTTAGTGCAGATACGCAGTATTTT
CASSPEEAGLSADTQYF
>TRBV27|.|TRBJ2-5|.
TGTGCCAGCAGTTCCACAGCGGGAGAGACCCAGTACTTC
CASSSTAGETQYF
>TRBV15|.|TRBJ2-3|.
TGTGCCACCAGCAGGCCCATGCGTCCAGATACGCAGTATTTT
CATSRPMRPDTQYF
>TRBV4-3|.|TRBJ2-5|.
TGCGCCAGCAGCCAAATGACAGGCCAAGAGACCCAGTACTTC
CASSQMTGQETQYF
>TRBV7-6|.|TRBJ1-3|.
TGTGCCAGCAGCTTCGCCTCCGGACAGCATACCTCTGGAAACACCATATATTTT
CASSFASGQHTSGNTIYF
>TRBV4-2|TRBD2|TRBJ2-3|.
TGTGCCAGCAGCCAAGCCCCCTTTCAGCGGGAGGCAGATACGCAGTATTTT
CASSQAPFQREADTQYF
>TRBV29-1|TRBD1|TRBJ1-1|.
TGCAGCGTTGGAGAGGGGGCTTGGATGAACACTGAAGCTTTCTTT
CSVGEGAWMNTEAFF
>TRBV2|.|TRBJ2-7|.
TGTGCCAGCAGTTGGACAGTCCACGAGCAGTACTTC
CASSWTVHEQYF
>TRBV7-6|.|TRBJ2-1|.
TGTGCCAGCAGCCAGGGCCCGGGGAGCAGTTCCTACAATGAGCAGTTCTTC
CASSQGPGSSSYNEQFF
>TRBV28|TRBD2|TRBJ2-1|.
TGTGCCAGCGAAGGCGGGGGGGCCGATGAGCAGTTCTTC
CASEGGGADEQFF
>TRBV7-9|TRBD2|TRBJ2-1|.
TGTGCCAGCAGCCGGGGACTAGCGGGTCGCTCCTACAATGAGCAGTTCTTC
CASSRGLAGRSYNEQFF
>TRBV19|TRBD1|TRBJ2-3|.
TGTGCCAGTAGTGCCGGGACAGGGAGGACAGATACGCAGTATTTT
CASSAGTGRTDTQYF
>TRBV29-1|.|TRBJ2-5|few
TGCAGCGTTGGCAGGGGAGGAGAGACCCAGTACTTC
CSVGRGGETQYF
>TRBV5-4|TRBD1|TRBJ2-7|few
TGTGCCAGCAGCTTGGTTGGACAGGGTAGGCACGAGCAGTACTTC
CASSLVGQGRHEQYF
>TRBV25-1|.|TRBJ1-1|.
TGTGCCAGCAGTGAAGGCGATATCGCTCTGAACACTGAAGCTTTCTTT
CASSEGDIALNTEAFF
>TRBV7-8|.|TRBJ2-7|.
TGTGCCAGCAGCTTGGGATCCTACGAGCAGTACTTC
CASSLGSYEQYF
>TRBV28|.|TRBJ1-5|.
TGTGCCAGCAGTTTCGCCCCAGGTTCCAATCAGCCCCAGCATTTT
CASSFAPGSNQPQHF
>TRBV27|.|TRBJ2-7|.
TGTGCCAGCAGTTTAGTTGGGTATTCGGAGCAGTACTTC
CASSLVGYSEQYF
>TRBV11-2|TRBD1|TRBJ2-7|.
TGTGCCAGCAGCTTAGTTGGGGGACAGACCTCCTCCTACGAGCAGTACTTC
CASSLVGGQTSSYEQYF
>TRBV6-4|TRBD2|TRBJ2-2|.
TGTGCCAGCAGTGTTACAGGGACTAGCGGAGACGGGGAGCTGTTTTTT
CASSVTGTSGDGELFF